This is a list of T cell receptor beta chains from one sample in a study of T cell repertoires in cytomegalovirus infection. Each CDR3 protein gets one entry after TCRdb re-called the reads with MiXCR. The sample shows more than 250,000 distinct CDR3 sequences, roughly 25% of them seen only once. Antigens for these TCRs are unknown. The specimen comprised cultured PBMCs, sampled from culture after CMV antigen stimulation. The receptors here all came from a human donor in good health (CMV status not recorded). Some clones in this sample may be carry-over from other donors' samples. The CDR3 runs from the conserved cysteine through the conserved F or W. D genes are given only for firm matches. Size is omitted from some rows. Given values are once, few, many or a class for expanded clones.

>TRBD2|TRBJ2-4|NA|TRBV6-2/TRBV6-3
TGTGCCAGCAGTACCTGGACTAGCGGGAGGGCCAAAAACATTCAGTACTTC
CASSTWTSGRAKNIQYF
>TRBD2|TRBJ2-2|many|TRBV11-2
TGTGCCAGCAGTCGAGGACTAGCGCCTACCGGGGAGCTGTTTTTT
CASSRGLAPTGELFF
>NA|TRBJ2-1|NA|TRBV2
TGTGCCAGCAGTGGAGTCTTAGTTTCCTACAATGAGCAGTTCTTC
CASSGVLVSYNEQFF
>NA|TRBJ1-5|many|TRBV7-2
TGTGCCAGCAGCTTAGCCCCGTCGGATGTCTGGGAAAGCAATCAGCCCCAGCATTTT
CASSLAPSDVWESNQPQHF
>TRBD2|TRBJ2-1|few|TRBV6-2/TRBV6-3
TGTGCCAGCAGTATACAGGCCGGGAGGGCCGATGAGCAGTTCTTC
CASSIQAGRADEQFF
>NA|TRBJ2-3|many|TRBV7-6
TGTGCCAGCAGCTTAGTCGGGGAAGATACGCAGTATTTT
CASSLVGEDTQYF
>NA|TRBJ2-3|NA|TRBV14
TGTGCCAGCAGTGATCTTCGGGGCCAGATCGGCTCAGATACGCAGTATTTT
CASSDLRGQIGSDTQYF
>NA|TRBJ2-3|NA|TRBV29-1
TGCAGCGGAGGCGGTAGCACAGATACGCAGTATTTT
CSGGGSTDTQYF
>TRBD2|TRBJ2-1|few|TRBV5-5
TGTGCCAGCAGCTTGGAATCGGGAGGGTATAACTACAATGAGCAGTTCTTC
CASSLESGGYNYNEQFF
>NA|TRBJ1-5|NA|TRBV12-3/TRBV12-4
TGTGCCAGCGGGGGCCCACGGGAAGACAATCAGCCCCAGCATTTT
CASGGPREDNQPQHF
>NA|TRBJ2-3|many|TRBV12-5
TGTGCTAGTGGTTTGGTAGGGGAGTTGGGCACAGATACGCAGTATTTT
CASGLVGELGTDTQYF
>NA|TRBJ2-3|NA|TRBV7-2
TGTGCCAGCAGCCCCGGACAGATTAGCACAGATACGCAGTATTTT
CASSPGQISTDTQYF
>TRBD2|TRBJ2-1|NA|TRBV28
TGTGCCAGCAGTTCATCCGGGACTAGCTCTGGTGAGCAGTTCTTC
CASSSSGTSSGEQFF
>NA|TRBJ2-7|few|TRBV6-2/TRBV6-3
TGTGCCAGCAGTTATGGGACTTTAGGGGTCTACGAGCAGTACTTC
CASSYGTLGVYEQYF
>NA|TRBJ1-2|NA|TRBV5-4
TGTGCCAGCAGACTACTGGGGGGAAGTGGGTATGGCTACACCTTC
CASRLLGGSGYGYTF
>NA|TRBJ2-1|few|TRBV12-3/TRBV12-4
TGTGCCAGCAGTCAACAGTCCAATGAGCAGTTCTTC
CASSQQSNEQFF
>NA|TRBJ2-7|few|TRBV7-3
TGTGCCAGCAGCCCCCAGGGGGGAGCCTACGAGCAGTACTTC
CASSPQGGAYEQYF
>TRBD1|TRBJ2-2|few|TRBV2
TGTGCCAGCAGGACAGGGGCCGGGGAGCTGTTTTTT
CASRTGAGELFF
>NA|TRBJ2-7|NA|TRBV9
TGTGCCAGCAGCGTAGATGGAGAACTCGAGCAGTACTTC
CASSVDGELEQYF
>TRBD1|TRBJ2-7|NA|TRBV7-2
TGTGCCAGCAGCCAAAGGGACAGGGGGTCTCCGGACGAGCAGTACTTC
CASSQRDRGSPDEQYF
>NA|TRBJ2-7|NA|TRBV2
TGTGCCAGCAGTGAAGCCCCAGGGTCCTCCTACGAGCAGTACTTC
CASSEAPGSSYEQYF
>NA|TRBJ2-7|few|TRBV6-5
TGTGCCAGCAGTTACTCGGGGTCTCGATCGATCCGGCAGTACTTC
CASSYSGSRSIRQYF
>TRBD2|TRBJ2-5|NA|TRBV6-1
TGTGCCAGCAGGCGAATGGGCGGGAGAGAGACCCAGTACTTC
CASRRMGGRETQYF
>NA|TRBJ2-2|many|TRBV12-3/TRBV12-4
TGTGCCAGCAGTTTCGGGGCGGGGAACACCGGGGAGCTGTTTTTT
CASSFGAGNTGELFF
>TRBD2|TRBJ2-3|few|TRBV29-1
TGCAGCGTTGAAGAAGAGGTAGCGGGAGGATTTACAGATACGCAGTATTTT
CSVEEEVAGGFTDTQYF
>NA|TRBJ2-1|few|TRBV12-3/TRBV12-4
TGTGCCAGCAGTGTCAGGGACAATGAGCAGTTCTTC
CASSVRDNEQFF
>NA|TRBJ1-5|many|TRBV6-2/TRBV6-3
TGTGCCAGCAGCCTTATTACAGGCAATCAGCCCCAGCATTTT
CASSLITGNQPQHF
>NA|TRBJ2-1|NA|TRBV27
TGTGCCAGCAGTAAGCGGCAGGGAGGCGCACTTAATGAGCAGTTCTTC
CASSKRQGGALNEQFF
>TRBD2|TRBJ2-1|few|TRBV29-1
TGCAGCGTTGGGACTAGCGGGTACAATGAGCAGTTCTTC
CSVGTSGYNEQFF
>TRBD2|TRBJ2-3|few|TRBV6-1
TGTGCCAGCACGAAACGAGCGGGAGGCAGCACAGATACGCAGTATTTT
CASTKRAGGSTDTQYF
>NA|TRBJ1-2|NA|TRBV7-9
TGTGCCAGCAGCTTAAAGCCTGGACAGAACTATGGCTACACCTTC
CASSLKPGQNYGYTF
>NA|TRBJ2-1|few|TRBV28
TGTGCCAGCAGTAAGAACAGAAGAGATGAGCAGTTCTTC
CASSKNRRDEQFF
>NA|TRBJ1-1|many|TRBV12-3/TRBV12-4
TGTGCCAGCAGTTTTTCTCAGGGGATGAACACTGAAGCTTTCTTT
CASSFSQGMNTEAFF
>NA|TRBJ2-1|NA|TRBV4-2
TGTGCCAGCAGCGAAGACTTATCCTACAATGAGCAGTTCTTC
CASSEDLSYNEQFF
>TRBD2|TRBJ2-3|NA|TRBV2
TGTGCCACCGCCAGGACTAGCGGACCAGATACGCAGTATTTT
CATARTSGPDTQYF
>NA|TRBJ2-6|few|TRBV16
TGTGCCAGCAGCCAAGTCAGGATAAACGTCCTGACTTTC
CASSQVRINVLTF
>NA|TRBJ1-1|many|TRBV12-3/TRBV12-4
TGTGCCAGCAGGAGAGGGGAGGGCACTGAAGCTTTCTTT
CASRRGEGTEAFF
>TRBD2|TRBJ2-1|NA|TRBV30
TGTGCCTGGAATAGCGGGCCGGGTGGGCAGTTCTTC
CAWNSGPGGQFF
>NA|TRBJ1-2|many|TRBV7-2
TGTGCCAGCAGCTTGAGTGGGCCGGTTGGCTACACCTTC
CASSLSGPVGYTF
>TRBD1|TRBJ1-1|few|TRBV19
TGTGCCAGCGGGGGGACAGGAAGAGGGACTGAAGCTTTCTTT
CASGGTGRGTEAFF
>TRBD1|TRBJ1-2|few|TRBV7-4
TGTGCCAGCAGCTTAGATGAGGGACAGGGCTATGGCTACACCTTC
CASSLDEGQGYGYTF
>TRBD2|TRBJ2-7|few|TRBV6-8
TGTGCCAGCAGTTATCTTTCTCTAAGGCAGCGGGAGCCCGGGGAGCAGTACTTC
CASSYLSLRQREPGEQYF
>NA|TRBJ2-5|NA|TRBV20-1
TGCAGTGCTAGAGATTCAAGGGGCGCGGGGGAGACCCAGTACTTC
CSARDSRGAGETQYF
>NA|TRBJ1-2|NA|TRBV5-1
TGCGCCAGCAGCCTCCACCCCTGGGTCTCTAAGATTGGGAAGTTAGAAAATGGCTACACCTTC
CASSLHPWVSKIGKLENGYTF
>NA|TRBJ1-5|many|TRBV12-3/TRBV12-4
TGTGCCAGCAGTTTGGGGTACTATAGCAATCAGCCCCAGCATTTT
CASSLGYYSNQPQHF
>NA|TRBJ2-1|many|TRBV7-2
TGTGCCAGCAGCACTCAGGCCGGGCGGGTGCGATACAATGAGCAGTTCTTC
CASSTQAGRVRYNEQFF
>NA|TRBJ1-4|NA|TRBV20-1
TGCAGTGCTAGAGCGGAGAATGAAAAACTGTTTTTT
CSARAENEKLFF
>NA|TRBJ2-1|NA|TRBV20-1
TGCAGTGCTTGGGACTCCCTCGGGGGTAATGAGCAGTTCTTC
CSAWDSLGGNEQFF
>NA|TRBJ2-5|NA|TRBV19
TGTGCCAGCAGTGTTCAGGGAGTAGAGACCCAGTACTTC
CASSVQGVETQYF